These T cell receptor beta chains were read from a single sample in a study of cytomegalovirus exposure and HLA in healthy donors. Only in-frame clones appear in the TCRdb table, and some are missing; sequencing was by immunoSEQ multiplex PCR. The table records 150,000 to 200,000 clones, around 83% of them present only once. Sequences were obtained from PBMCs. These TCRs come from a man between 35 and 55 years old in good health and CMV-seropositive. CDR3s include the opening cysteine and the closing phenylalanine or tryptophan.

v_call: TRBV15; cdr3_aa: CATSRDRDRLYEQYF
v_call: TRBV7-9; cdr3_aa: CASSLARGYNEQFF
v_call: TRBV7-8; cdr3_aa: CASSSTQKGRVEAFF
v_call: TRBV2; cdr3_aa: CASSAGQGADSNQPQHF
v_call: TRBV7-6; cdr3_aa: CASSGTLAGGSPYEQYF
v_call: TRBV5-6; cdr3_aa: CASSLGLAGAFTYEQYF
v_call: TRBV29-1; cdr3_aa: CSVRTSGTGTGELFF
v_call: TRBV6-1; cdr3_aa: CASSPRLAVTDTQYF
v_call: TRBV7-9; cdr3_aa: CASSQEWREGRPYNEQFF
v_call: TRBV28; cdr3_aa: CATIGTAQKGGYTF
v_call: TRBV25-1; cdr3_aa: CASSILAAETQYF
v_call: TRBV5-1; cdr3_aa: CASSLGLATSSYNEQFF
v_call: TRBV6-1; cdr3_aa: CASSEWRDPYEQYF
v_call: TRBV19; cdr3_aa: CASSPWGHEQFF
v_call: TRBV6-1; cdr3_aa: CASTGTGTGANVLTF
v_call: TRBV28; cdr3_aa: CASTGGHQETQYF
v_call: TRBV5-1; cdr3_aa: CASSLVSQGASEAFF
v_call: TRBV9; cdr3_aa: CASSVADNTGELFF
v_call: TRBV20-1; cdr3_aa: CSRRGTEAFF
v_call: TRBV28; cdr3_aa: CASSSKTGVMTDTQYF
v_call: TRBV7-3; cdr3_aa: CASSFLGQGTGELFF
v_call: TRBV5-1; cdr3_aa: CASSSLGLDTQYF
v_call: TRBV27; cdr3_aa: CASSPGGTEAFF
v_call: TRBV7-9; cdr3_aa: CSSSLESRAGIYYGYTF
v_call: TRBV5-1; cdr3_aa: CASTETGGGLRQPQHF
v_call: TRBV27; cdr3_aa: CASRPIGLTDEQYF
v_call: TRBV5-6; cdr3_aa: CASSLVTSGYNEQFF